A single sample gave rise to the 31 T cell receptor beta chains below, sequenced in a study of human CD8 memory T cell subsets. Generation of TCR beta libraries used UMI-labeled 5' RACE. From the 5' RACE reads, TCRdb lists one entry per CDR3 protein and no DNA. This repertoire includes over 8,000 distinct CDR3 sequences. TPEX cells were CCR7+ PD-1+ TIGIT+ early memory CD8+ T cells with exhausted-like traits. The specimen sequenced was CD8+ T cells from PBMCs. These TCRs come from a human donor in good health.

This sequence joins TRBV10-3 and TRBJ2-3; without DNA, the TCRdb call of TRBD1 cannot be checked. The CDR3 runs 16 residues. Germline V gene sequence: CDR1 ENHRY, CDR2 SYGVKD. CDR3 sequence reads: CAISESTGGETDTQYF.

Here the CDR3 reads CASSLSPNTDTQYF. The chain combines TRBV27 with TRBJ2-3. The CDR3 contains 14 residues. Per germline, CDR1 MNHEY and CDR2 SMNVEV (reference sequence).

This rearrangement joins TRBV19 to TRBJ1-6; TCRdb indicates TRBD1, and absent DNA this call remains unverified. Germline V lookup: CDR1 LNHDA, CDR2 SQIVND (reference sequence). CDR3 size: 15 residues. CDR3 region: CASSIGQGFRSPLHF.

The chain recombines TRBV3-1 with TRBJ2-2; the D call from TCRdb, TRBD2, cannot be confirmed without DNA. The CDR3 covers 15 residues. The germline gives CDR1 LGHDT, CDR2 YNNKEL (reference sequence). The CDR3: CASSQEGTLTGELFF.

V is TRBV6-6 and J is TRBJ1-1; TCRdb reports TRBD1, a call that lacks DNA to check it against. Germline V gene lookup returns CDR1 MNHNY and CDR2 SVGAGI (reference sequence). The CDR3 spans 12 residues. The CDR3 protein is CASSPLVTEAFF.

The chain is built from TRBV7-9 and TRBJ2-1. This CDR3 region has 14 residues. The V gene's germline CDR1 is SEHNR and CDR2 FQNEAQ (reference sequence). The CDR3 reads CASSVELFHNEQFF.

J is TRBJ2-3 and V is TRBV6-5. CDR3 length: 11 residues. CDR1 and CDR2 from the germline V gene are MNHEY and SVGAGI. The CDR3 sequence: CASRSTDTQYF.

This clonotype counts as medium-sized by frequency. V gene TRBV6-2 or TRBV6-3 combines with J gene TRBJ2-5; with no DNA, the TCRdb D assignment of TRBD2 cannot be verified. CDR3 length: 18 residues. CDR1 is MNHEY and CDR2 is SVGEGT in the germline V gene. CDR3 residues: CASSYWASGGHRQETQYF.

The chain uses TRBV29-1 and TRBJ2-7. Germline assignment: CDR1 SQVTM and CDR2 ANQGSEA. The CDR3 runs 13 residues. CDR3 amino acids: CSVLTDTSYEQYF.

CDR3 sequence reads: CASSQDTSGGARYEQYF. The rearrangement uses TRBV4-3 and TRBJ2-7; there is no DNA to check the TCRdb D call of TRBD2. The CDR3 contains 17 residues. The germline gives CDR1 LGHNA, CDR2 YSLEER.

This sequence joins TRBV6-2 or TRBV6-3 and TRBJ2-7; checking the TCRdb D call of TRBD1 is not possible without DNA. The CDR3 runs to 11 residues. Germline CDR1 is MNHEY and CDR2 is SVGEGT. The CDR3 here is CASEDSYEQYF.

The chain employs TRBV20-1 and TRBJ2-7; TCRdb calls TRBD2, which cannot be checked without DNA. The CDR3 length is 13 residues. Germline V gene lookup returns CDR1 DFQATT and CDR2 SNEGSKA (reference sequence). CDR3 in amino acids: CSARTSGSYEQYF.

This rearrangement joins TRBV23-1 to TRBJ2-5; the TCRdb D gene call, TRBD2, has no DNA to confirm it. TRBV23-1 is reported as an ORF; its role is uncertain. The CDR3 loop spans 16 amino acids. The CDR3 loop is CASSQGASGSQETQYF.

The chain combines TRBV5-8 with TRBJ1-3; without DNA, the TCRdb call of TRBD1 cannot be checked. CDR3 size: 15 residues. Germline V CDR1 and CDR2: SGHTS, YDEGEE. CDR3 protein: CASSRDTNSGNTIYF.

The chain joins TRBV24-1 to TRBJ2-1; TCRdb selects TRBD1, and the lack of DNA leaves this call unchecked. The germline gives CDR1 KGHDR, CDR2 SFDVKD. The CDR3 totals 16 residues. The CDR3 reads CATSDLGGQGVDEQFF.

The chain has TRBV10-3 and TRBJ2-3; without DNA, the TCRdb call of TRBD2 cannot be checked. The length of the CDR3 is 14 residues. Per the germline V gene, CDR1 is ENHRY and CDR2 is SYGVKD. This CDR3 reads CVTGPSGSSDTQYF.

The chain is built from TRBV24-1 and TRBJ1-1; TCRdb's assignment of TRBD1 cannot be checked, as there is no DNA. The germline gives CDR1 KGHDR, CDR2 SFDVKD. The CDR3 is 13 amino acids. The CDR3 here is CATSDSQGSEAFF.

This clonotype is deemed medium-sized (0.01 to 0.1%) by its frequency. The chain couples TRBV29-1 to TRBJ2-3. Germline lookup yields CDR1 SQVTM and CDR2 ANQGSEA. CDR3 length: 12 residues. This chain's CDR3 is CSVEWGTDTQYF.

The chain has TRBV7-3 and TRBJ2-3; TCRdb calls TRBD2, which cannot be checked without DNA. The CDR3 runs 14 residues. CDR1 and CDR2 (germline): SGHTA, FQGTGA. The CDR3 loop is CASSLAGGLDTQYF.

The V call is TRBV6-5, the J call TRBJ1-3; TCRdb reports TRBD1, a call that lacks DNA to check it against. CDR1 and CDR2 (germline): MNHEY, SVGAGI. The CDR3 sequence is 18 residues long. CDR3 region: CASSFQRTGGAPGNTIYF.

The chain couples TRBV28 to TRBJ1-2. Germline V gives CDR1 MDHEN, CDR2 SYDVKM. The CDR3 covers 13 residues. Here the CDR3 reads CASMRGAGYGYTF.

The chain uses TRBV27 and TRBJ2-3; TCRdb names TRBD1, which stays unverified in the absence of DNA. Germline CDR1 reads MNHEY; CDR2 reads SMNVEV (reference sequence). CDR3 length equals 12 residues. CDR3 sequence reads: CASRRGPDTQYF.

The chain joins TRBV20-1 to TRBJ2-7; as DNA is missing, the TRBD1 call by TCRdb cannot be tested. The CDR3 covers 13 residues. Germline lookup yields CDR1 DFQATT and CDR2 SNEGSKA (reference sequence). This chain's CDR3 is CSATDRANFEQYF.

CDR3 sequence: CASSPMAWTDEQFF. The rearrangement uses TRBV12-3 or TRBV12-4 and TRBJ2-1; the TRBD1 assignment by TCRdb is unverifiable without DNA. The CDR3 runs 14 residues.

V gene TRBV4-1 combines with J gene TRBJ1-2; the TCRdb call, TRBD1, lacks DNA for checking. This CDR3 contains 15 residues. In germline, CDR1 is MGHRA, CDR2 YSYEKL. The CDR3 loop reads CASSEYPGEGYGYTF.

This chain joins TRBV18 and TRBJ2-7; no DNA is available, so the TRBD2 call from TCRdb remains unchecked. Germline V gene data show CDR1 as KGHSH and CDR2 as LQKENI. The CDR3 extends over 16 amino acids. The CDR3 sequence is CASSLVGAQSSYEQYF.

The rearrangement links TRBV18 to TRBJ1-5; TCRdb returns TRBD1, unconfirmable since there is no DNA. The CDR3 contains 15 residues. Germline values: CDR1 KGHSH, CDR2 LQKENI. The CDR3 sequence: CASSLFRTGPQPQHF.

Considering frequency, this clonotype is medium-sized (0.01 to 0.1%). The chain recombines TRBV29-1 with TRBJ2-1; TCRdb returns TRBD1, unconfirmable since there is no DNA. Germline CDR1 SQVTM, CDR2 ANQGSEA. The CDR3 is 15 amino acids. The CDR3 protein is CSIQGAPPGGDEQFF.

The V and J genes are TRBV13 and TRBJ2-1. The CDR3 length is 12 residues. Germline assignment: CDR1 PRHDT and CDR2 FYEKMQ (reference sequence). Here the CDR3 reads CASSRSDNEQFF.

The rearrangement uses TRBV4-1 and TRBJ1-1. The CDR3 contains 14 residues. Germline V lookup: CDR1 MGHRA, CDR2 YSYEKL. The CDR3 loop is CASLPVGEDTEAFF.

This sequence joins TRBV30 and TRBJ1-1; there is no DNA to check the TCRdb D call of TRBD1. The CDR3 consists of 13 residues. Germline CDR1 reads GTSNPN; CDR2 reads SVGIG (reference sequence). The CDR3: CAWSVDDRTEAFF.